Reported below is one T cell receptor beta chain. Antigen: not known. The data are from a study of T-cell memory formation after mild COVID-19. Regarding the study as a whole: Day 15 to 85 contractors were CD4/CD8 balanced; later expanders leaned CD4+.

Constant-segment-primed 5'RACE gave TCR alpha and TCR beta cDNA libraries with sample barcodes and UMIs. TCRdb re-called the 5' RACE reads through MiXCR, storing one row per CDR3 protein. The sample holds about 600,000 distinct CDR3 sequences, about 20% seen once. The sample taken for sequencing was PBMCs or a T cell subset sorted from them (not recorded which). This TCR derives from an adult woman who had mild COVID-19 (a few samples of this study predate the infection). Cell type and time point are not known.

CDR3 DNA: TGTGCCAGCAGTTACGACAGCTATGGCTACACCTTC. This sequence encodes CASSYDSYGYTF. This chain joins TRBV6-5 and TRBJ1-2; a weak D match, TRBD1 (5 bases). CDR3 length: 12 residues. The V gene lost 2 bases and the J gene lost 4 bases, with 5 bases spanning the gap. CDR1 MNHEY and CDR2 SVGAGI come from the germline V gene.